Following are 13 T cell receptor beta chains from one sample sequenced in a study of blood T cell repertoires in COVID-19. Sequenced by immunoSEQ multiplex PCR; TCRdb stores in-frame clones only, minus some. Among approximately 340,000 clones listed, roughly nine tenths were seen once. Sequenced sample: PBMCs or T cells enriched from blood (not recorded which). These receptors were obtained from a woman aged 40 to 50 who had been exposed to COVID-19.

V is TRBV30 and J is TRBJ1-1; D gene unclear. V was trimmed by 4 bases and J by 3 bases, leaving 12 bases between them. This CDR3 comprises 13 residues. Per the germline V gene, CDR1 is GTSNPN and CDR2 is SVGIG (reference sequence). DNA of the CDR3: TGTGCCTGGACCATATGGAGGGACACTGAAGCTTTCTTT. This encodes CAWTIWRDTEAFF.

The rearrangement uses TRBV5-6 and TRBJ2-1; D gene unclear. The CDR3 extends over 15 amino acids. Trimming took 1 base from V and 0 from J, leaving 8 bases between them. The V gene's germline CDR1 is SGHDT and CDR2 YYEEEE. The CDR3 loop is CASSLLESSYNEQFF. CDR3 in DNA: TGTGCCAGCAGCTTGTTAGAGAGCTCCTACAATGAGCAGTTCTTC.

CDR3 nucleotides: TGTGCCAGCAGCCTAGTACCAGGGATGGGCACAGATACGCAGTATTTT. Translating gives CASSLVPGMGTDTQYF. The rearrangement joins TRBV7-2 to TRBJ2-3; the D gene is possibly TRBD1 (5 bases). V was trimmed by 5 bases and J by 1 base, leaving 16 bases between them. The CDR3 loop spans 16 amino acids. From germline, CDR1 is SGHTA and CDR2 FQGNSA. Using reference TRBV7-2 and TRBJ2-3 for the parts outside the CDR3, the full variable domain is GAGVSQSPSNKVTEKGKDVELRCDPISGHTALYWYRQSLGQGLEFLIYFQGNSAPDKSGLPSDRFSAERTGGSVSTLTIQRTQQEDSAVYLCASSLVPGMGTDTQYFGPGTRLTVL.

The CDR3 loop reads CASRPPSGLGSETQYF. In DNA, the CDR3 is TGTGCCAGCAGGCCCCCCTCCGGTCTCGGTTCAGAGACCCAGTACTTC. The chain uses TRBV7-9 and TRBJ2-5; D gene uncertain. The germline CDR1 and CDR2 sequences are SEHNR and FQNEAQ (reference sequence). V lost 6 bases to trimming and J lost 4 bases, with 21 bases between them. CDR3 length equals 16 residues.

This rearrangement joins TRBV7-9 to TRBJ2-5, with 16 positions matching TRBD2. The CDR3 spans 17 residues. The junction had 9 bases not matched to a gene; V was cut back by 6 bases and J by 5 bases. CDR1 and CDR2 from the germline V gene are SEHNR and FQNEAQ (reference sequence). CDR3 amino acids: CASRWGLAGGSQETQYF. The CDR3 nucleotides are TGTGCCAGCAGGTGGGGACTAGCGGGAGGGTCGCAGGAGACCCAGTACTTC.

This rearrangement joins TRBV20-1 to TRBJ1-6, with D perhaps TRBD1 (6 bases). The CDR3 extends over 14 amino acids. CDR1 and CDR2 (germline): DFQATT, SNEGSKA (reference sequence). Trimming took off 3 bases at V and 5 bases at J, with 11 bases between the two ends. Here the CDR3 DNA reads TGCAGTGCTAGTCCCGGACAGAATAATTCACCCCTCCACTTT. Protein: CSASPGQNNSPLHF.

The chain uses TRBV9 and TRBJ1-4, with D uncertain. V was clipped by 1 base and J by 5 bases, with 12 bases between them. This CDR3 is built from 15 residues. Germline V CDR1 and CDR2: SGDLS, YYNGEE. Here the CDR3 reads CASSVYSSGNEKLFF. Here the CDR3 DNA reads TGTGCCAGCAGCGTATACTCCTCGGGGAATGAAAAACTGTTTTTT.

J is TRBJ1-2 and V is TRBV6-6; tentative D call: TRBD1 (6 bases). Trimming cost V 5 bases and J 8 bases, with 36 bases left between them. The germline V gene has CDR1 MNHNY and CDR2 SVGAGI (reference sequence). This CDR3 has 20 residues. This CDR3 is CASSPPRAVTSTGEYSGYTF. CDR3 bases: TGTGCCAGCAGTCCCCCCCGGGCCGTAACCTCGACAGGAGAATACAGCGGCTACACCTTC.

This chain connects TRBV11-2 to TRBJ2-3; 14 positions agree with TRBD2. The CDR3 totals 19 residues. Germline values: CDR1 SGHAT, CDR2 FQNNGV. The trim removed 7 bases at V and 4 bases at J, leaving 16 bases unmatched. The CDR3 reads CASTLWGTSGGASPDTQYF. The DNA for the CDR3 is TGTGCCAGCACCCTCTGGGGGACTAGCGGGGGAGCGTCCCCAGATACGCAGTATTTT.

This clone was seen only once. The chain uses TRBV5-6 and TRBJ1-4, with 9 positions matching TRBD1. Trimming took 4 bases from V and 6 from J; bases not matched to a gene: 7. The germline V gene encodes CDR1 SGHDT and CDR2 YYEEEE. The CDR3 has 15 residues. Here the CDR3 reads CASSEPGQGYEKLFF. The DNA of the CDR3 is TGTGCCAGCAGCGAACCGGGACAGGGTTATGAAAAACTGTTTTTT. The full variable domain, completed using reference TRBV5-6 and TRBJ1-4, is DAGVTQSPTHLIKTRGQQVTLRCSPKSGHDTVSWYQQALGQGPQFIFQYYEEEERQRGNFPDRFSGHQFPNYSSELNVNALLLGDSALYLCASSEPGQGYEKLFFGSGTQLSVL.

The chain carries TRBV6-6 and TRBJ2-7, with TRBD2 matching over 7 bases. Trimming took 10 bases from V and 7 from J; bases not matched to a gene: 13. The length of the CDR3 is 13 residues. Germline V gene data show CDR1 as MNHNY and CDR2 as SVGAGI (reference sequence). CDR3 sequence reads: CATTFGPGGEQYF. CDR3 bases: TGTGCCACCACCTTCGGCCCGGGGGGAGAGCAGTACTTC.

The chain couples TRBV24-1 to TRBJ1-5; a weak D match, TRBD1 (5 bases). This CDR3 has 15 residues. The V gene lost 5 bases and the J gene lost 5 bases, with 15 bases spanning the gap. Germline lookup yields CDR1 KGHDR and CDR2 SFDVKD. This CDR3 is CATSGVWGGYQPQHF. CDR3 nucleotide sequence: TGTGCCACCAGTGGGGTATGGGGCGGTTATCAGCCCCAGCATTTT.

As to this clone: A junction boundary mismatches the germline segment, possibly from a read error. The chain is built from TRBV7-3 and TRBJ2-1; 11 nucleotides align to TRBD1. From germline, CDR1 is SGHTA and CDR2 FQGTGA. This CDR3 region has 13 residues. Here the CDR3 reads CASSQGQGAAPVF. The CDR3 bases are TGTGCCAGCAGCCAAGGACAGGGGGCGGCTCCCGTCTTC. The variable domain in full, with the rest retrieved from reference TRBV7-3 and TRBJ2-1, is GAGVSQTPSNKVTEKGKYVELRCDPISGHTALYWYRQSLGQGPEFLIYFQGTGAADDSGLPNDRFFAVRPEGSVSTLKIQRTERGDSAVYLCASSQGQGAAPVFGPGTRLTVL.